This TCR beta chain was identified in a study of cytomegalovirus exposure and HLA in healthy donors. Study findings and constraints: From TCR beta sequences, most subjects' HLA-A and HLA-B alleles were reportedly predicted accurately. Immune exposure information available was restricted to CMV serostatus. It was reported that the classifier diagnosed cytomegalovirus status with high specificity and sensitivity in both the original and validation cohorts.

The table lists this clone with a count of one. Its antigen is not known. The CDR3 contains 15 residues. V gave up 2 bases and J gave up 10 bases; unmatched junction bases: 4. Germline loops: CDR1 SGHVS, CDR2 FNYEAQ. PCR was performed using 60 Vbeta and 13 Jbeta primers. Repertoires were generated with immunoSEQ multiplex PCR, while TCRdb's copy carries only in-frame clones and drops some. The data contain about 130,000 clones, 70% to 75% of them singletons. This chain uses TRBV7-6 with TRBJ2-1, with 14 nucleotides matching TRBD2. This TCR was recovered from a man between 25 and 39 years old in good health and CMV-seronegative. Input material: PBMCs. CDR3 DNA: TGTGCCAGCAGCTTAAGACTAGCGGGGGGGCGGGAGCAGTTCTTC. Its translation: CASSLRLAGGREQFF.